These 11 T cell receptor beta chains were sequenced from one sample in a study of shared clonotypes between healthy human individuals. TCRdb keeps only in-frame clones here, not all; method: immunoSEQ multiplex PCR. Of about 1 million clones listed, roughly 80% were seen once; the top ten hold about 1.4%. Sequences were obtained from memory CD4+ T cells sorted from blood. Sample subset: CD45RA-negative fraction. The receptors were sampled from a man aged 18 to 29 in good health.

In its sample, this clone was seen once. The CDR3 nucleotides read TGTGCCAGCAGTGCCTGGACGGGTTCGAGCACAGATACGCAGTATTTT. Translating gives CASSAWTGSSTDTQYF. The chain uses TRBV25-1 and TRBJ2-3; D not resolved. CDR3 size: 16 residues. Germline V gene sequence: CDR1 MGHDK, CDR2 SYGVNS. With 4 bases removed from V and 0 bases from J, the gap between germline ends came to 14 bases.

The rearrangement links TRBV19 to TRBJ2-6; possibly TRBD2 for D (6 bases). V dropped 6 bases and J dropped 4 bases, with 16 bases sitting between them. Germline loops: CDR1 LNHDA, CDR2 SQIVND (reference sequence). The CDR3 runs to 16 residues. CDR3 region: CASSPGGARGANVLTF. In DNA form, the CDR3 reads TGTGCCAGTAGCCCTGGAGGGGCGAGGGGGGCCAACGTCCTGACTTTC.

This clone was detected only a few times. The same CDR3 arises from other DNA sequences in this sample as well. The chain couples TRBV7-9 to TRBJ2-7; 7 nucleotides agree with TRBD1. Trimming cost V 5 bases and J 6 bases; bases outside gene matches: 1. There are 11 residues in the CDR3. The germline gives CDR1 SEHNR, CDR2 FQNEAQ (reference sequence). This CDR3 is CASSRQGEQYF. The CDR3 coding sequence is TGTGCCAGCAGCAGACAGGGCGAGCAGTACTTC.

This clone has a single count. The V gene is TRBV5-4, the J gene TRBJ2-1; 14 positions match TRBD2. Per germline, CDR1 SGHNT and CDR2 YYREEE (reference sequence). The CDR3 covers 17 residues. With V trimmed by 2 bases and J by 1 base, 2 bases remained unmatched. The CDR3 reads CASSFGTSGSSYNEQFF. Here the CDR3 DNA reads TGTGCCAGCAGCTTCGGGACTAGCGGGAGTTCCTACAATGAGCAGTTCTTC.

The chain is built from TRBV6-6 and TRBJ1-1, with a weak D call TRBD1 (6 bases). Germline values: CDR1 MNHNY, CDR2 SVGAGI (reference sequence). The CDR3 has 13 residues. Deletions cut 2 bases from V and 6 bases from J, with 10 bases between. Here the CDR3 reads CASSYGDNAEAFF. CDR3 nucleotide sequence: TGTGCCAGCAGTTACGGGGACAATGCTGAAGCTTTCTTT.

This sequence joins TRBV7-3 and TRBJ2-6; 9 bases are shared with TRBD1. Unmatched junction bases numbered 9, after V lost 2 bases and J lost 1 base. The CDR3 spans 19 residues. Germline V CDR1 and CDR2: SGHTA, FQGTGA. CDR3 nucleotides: TGTGCCAGCAGCTTAGGAGGGACAGGGAAGAGGTCTGGGGCCAACGTCCTGACTTTC. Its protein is CASSLGGTGKRSGANVLTF.

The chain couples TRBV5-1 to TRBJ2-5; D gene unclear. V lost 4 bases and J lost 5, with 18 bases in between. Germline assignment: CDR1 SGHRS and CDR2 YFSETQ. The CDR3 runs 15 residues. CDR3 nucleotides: TGCGCCAGCAGCCTAAATGGACCGTCGTGGGAGACCCAGTACTTC. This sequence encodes CASSLNGPSWETQYF.

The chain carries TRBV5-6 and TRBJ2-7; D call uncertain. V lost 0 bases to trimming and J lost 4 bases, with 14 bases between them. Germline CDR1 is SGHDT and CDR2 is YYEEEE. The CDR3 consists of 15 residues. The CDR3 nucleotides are TGTGCCAGCAGCTTGGGGGCAGAAATATGGTACGAGCAGTACTTC. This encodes CASSLGAEIWYEQYF.

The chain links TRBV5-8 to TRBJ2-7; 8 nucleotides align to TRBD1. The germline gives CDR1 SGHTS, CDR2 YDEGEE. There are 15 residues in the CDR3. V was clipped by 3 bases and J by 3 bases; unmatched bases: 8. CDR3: CASSSGQVISYEQYF. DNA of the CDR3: TGTGCCAGCAGCTCGGGACAGGTAATAAGCTACGAGCAGTACTTC.

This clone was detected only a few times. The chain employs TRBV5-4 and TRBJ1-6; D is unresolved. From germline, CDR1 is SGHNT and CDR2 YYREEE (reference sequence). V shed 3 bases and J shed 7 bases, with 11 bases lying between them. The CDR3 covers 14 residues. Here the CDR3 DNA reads TGTGCCAGCAGCTCGCTGACGGAAAATTCACCCCTCCACTTT. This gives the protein CASSSLTENSPLHF.

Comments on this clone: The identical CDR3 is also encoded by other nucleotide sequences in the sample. CDR3 in amino acids: CASSRGTGSGNTIYF. For the CDR3, the DNA is TGCGCCAGCAGCCGGGGGACAGGGAGCGGAAACACCATATATTTT. The chain uses TRBV4-1 and TRBJ1-3; 9 bases line up with TRBD1. Looked up from germline, CDR1 is MGHRA and CDR2 is YSYEKL. This CDR3 spans 15 amino acids. V lost 4 bases to trimming and J lost 4 bases; unmatched junction nucleotides: 5.